The present entry profiles one T cell receptor beta chain with its context. The antigen remains undetermined. Libraries were prepared by immunoSEQ multiplex PCR; TCRdb keeps only in-frame clonotypes and omits some of them. The sample yields about 18,000 clones, about three quarters seen once. These data are taken from a study of CD4 T cells in relation to SARS-CoV-2 and coronaviruses. Overall study context: PBMCs were cultured with antigen for 10 days before TCR beta sequencing. Study results and caveats: No donor gave both pre-pandemic and post-infection samples. Approximately 65% of donors had memory CD4+ clonotypes crossrecognizing SARS-CoV-2 and common cold coronavirus spike.

The unexposed donors gave CD4+ T cells in about 2011-2018, prior to COVID-19. After about 10 days of culture, CD4+ T cells were isolated. Unexposed-donor CD4+ T cells were probed with SARS-CoV-2 S/N and four cold-coronavirus spikes, cells permitting. V dropped 4 bases and J dropped 3 bases, with 12 bases sitting between them. This CDR3 spans 14 amino acids. CDR1 SGHRS and CDR2 YFSETQ come from the germline V gene. The specimen was CD4+ T cells from PBMCs, cultured in vitro. The clonotype was recovered from a human donor in good health. The rearrangement joins TRBV5-1 to TRBJ2-3, with no clear D. CDR3 residues: CASSPEVLTDTQYF. CDR3 DNA sequence: TGCGCCAGCAGCCCAGAGGTACTTACAGATACGCAGTATTTT. Looking up the rest from reference TRBV5-1 and TRBJ2-3 gives the full variable domain: KAGVTQTPRYLIKTRGQQVTLSCSPISGHRSVSWYQQTPGQGLQFLFEYFSETQRNKGNFPGRFSGRQFSNSRSEMNVSTLELGDSALYLCASSPEVLTDTQYFGPGTRLTVL.